These 31 T cell receptor beta chains came from one sample sequenced in a study of OX40 agonist ivuxolimab in advanced cancers. Some clones are missing from TCRdb's copy, which holds only in-frame ones; the method was immunoSEQ multiplex PCR. The sample shows tens of thousands of clones, more than 85% of them seen only once. The sequencing here drew on CD4+ or CD8+ T cells sorted from blood, taken in a trial of the OX40 agonist ivuxolimab. Receptor source: an adult with an advanced solid tumor such as melanoma, head and neck, liver or kidney cancer.

The gene calls are TRBV9 and TRBJ1-5; unclear D gene. Germline V gene lookup returns CDR1 SGDLS and CDR2 YYNGEE. Trimming took off 3 bases at V and 0 bases at J, with 4 bases between the two ends. This CDR3 has 13 residues. The CDR3 sequence: CASSGNSNQPQHF. The DNA for the CDR3 is TGTGCCAGCAGCGGAAATAGCAATCAGCCCCAGCATTTT.

The gene calls are TRBV6-1 and TRBJ1-5; maybe TRBD1 (5 bases). Germline CDR1 reads MNHNS; CDR2 reads SASEGT. The length of the CDR3 is 16 residues. Deletions cut 2 bases from V and 2 bases from J, with 13 bases between. This chain's CDR3 is CASSETGFYGNQPQHF. The CDR3 bases are TGTGCCAGCAGTGAAACAGGCTTCTACGGCAATCAGCCCCAGCATTTT.

This chain links TRBV29-1 with TRBJ2-7; D is perhaps TRBD1 (5 bases). Trimming removed 6 bases from V and 0 bases from J, with 12 bases in between. The germline V gene encodes CDR1 SQVTM and CDR2 ANQGSEA. This CDR3 region has 13 residues. The chain's CDR3 is CSVDKTDSYEQYF. CDR3 in DNA: TGCAGCGTGGACAAGACAGACTCCTACGAGCAGTACTTC.

The V gene is TRBV4-1, the J gene TRBJ1-2; D is uncertain. The CDR3 contains 13 residues. Trimming left V 0 bases short and J 4 bases short, with 6 bases between. CDR1 is MGHRA, CDR2 YSYEKL, per germline. The CDR3 nucleotides read TGCGCCAGCAGCCAAGAAACCGGCTATGGCTACACCTTC. It specifies CASSQETGYGYTF.

This clone was recorded only once. The chain joins TRBV21-1 to TRBJ2-7. TRBV21-1 is classified as a pseudogene. The CDR3 runs to 9 residues. The CDR3 region has the DNA TGTGCCAGCAGCAAAGCTGAGTACTTC. Its protein is CASSKAEYF.

The chain uses TRBV19 and TRBJ1-1; D is possibly TRBD1 (5 bases). This CDR3 has 12 residues. Germline V lookup: CDR1 LNHDA, CDR2 SQIVND (reference sequence). Trimming pared 8 bases from V and 3 bases from J, leaving 10 bases between. CDR3 in DNA: TGTGCCAGTCGACAGTGGGACACTGAAGCTTTCTTT. Protein product: CASRQWDTEAFF.

The V gene is TRBV13, the J gene TRBJ2-7; the D gene is possibly TRBD1 (6 bases). Germline CDR1 reads PRHDT; CDR2 reads FYEKMQ (reference sequence). The CDR3 consists of 15 residues. Trimming pared 5 bases from V and 3 bases from J, leaving 17 bases between. CDR3 loop: CASSAARGIGYEQYF. In nucleotides, the CDR3 is TGTGCCAGCAGCGCCGCCAGGGGCATAGGCTACGAGCAGTACTTC.

This clone was picked up one time. CDR3 sequence (DNA): TGTGCCAGCACCCGTCAGGGGTTCGGTGAAAAACTGTTTTTT. It specifies CASTRQGFGEKLFF. The chain couples TRBV27 to TRBJ1-4; perhaps TRBD1 as D (6 bases). V lost 7 bases and J lost 7, with 16 bases in between. This CDR3 has 14 residues. The germline V gene has CDR1 MNHEY and CDR2 SMNVEV (reference sequence).

This sequence joins TRBV30 and TRBJ1-5; D gene ambiguous. Germline CDR1 reads GTSNPN; CDR2 reads SVGIG (reference sequence). Trimming left V 0 bases short and J 0 bases short, with 6 bases between. CDR3 size: 14 residues. CDR3 protein: CAWSVGPSNQPQHF. In DNA form, the CDR3 reads TGTGCCTGGAGTGTTGGTCCTAGCAATCAGCCCCAGCATTTT.

V is TRBV9 and J is TRBJ2-1, with unresolved D. CDR1 is SGDLS, CDR2 YYNGEE, per germline. V gave up 1 base and J gave up 9 bases, with 8 bases separating them. The CDR3 is 12 amino acids. The CDR3 loop reads CASSVPSREQFF. The CDR3 DNA is TGTGCCAGCAGCGTACCCAGTCGTGAGCAGTTCTTC.

In its sample, this clone was seen once. The CDR3 bases are TGTGCCAGCGGCTCTCTAGCGGGGGCCCGCGGCGGGGAGCTGTTTTTT. This encodes CASGSLAGARGGELFF. J is TRBJ2-2 and V is TRBV7-6; 10 bases fit TRBD2. V shed 8 bases, J shed 7 bases, and the junction held 13 bases outside the gene matches. CDR1 SGHVS and CDR2 FNYEAQ come from the germline V gene. The CDR3 totals 16 residues.

This clone showed up just once. The chain joins TRBV27 to TRBJ1-1; the D is unclear. V lost 4 bases, J lost 4 bases, and 4 bases lay in between. Per germline, CDR1 MNHEY and CDR2 SMNVEV (reference sequence). This CDR3 comprises 11 residues. CDR3 DNA: TGTGCCAGCAGTTGGGGCACTGAAGCTTTCTTT. This translates into CASSWGTEAFF.

The J gene is TRBJ2-7, the V gene TRBV11-2; D is uncertain. This CDR3 has 16 residues. The germline gives CDR1 SGHAT, CDR2 FQNNGV. V was cut by 3 bases and J by 3 bases, with 18 bases left in between. This CDR3 is CASSFTQAETHYEQYF. CDR3 DNA sequence: TGTGCCAGCAGCTTCACCCAGGCGGAGACACACTACGAGCAGTACTTC.

V is TRBV7-9 and J is TRBJ2-1; D remains ambiguous. The CDR3 extends over 16 amino acids. CDR1 and CDR2 from the germline V gene are SEHNR and FQNEAQ (reference sequence). The V gene lost 5 bases and the J gene lost 0 bases, with 14 bases spanning the gap. CDR3 protein: CASSPLGFRSYNEQFF. DNA of the CDR3: TGTGCCAGCAGCCCCCTCGGGTTCCGCTCCTACAATGAGCAGTTCTTC.

This chain uses TRBV9 with TRBJ2-6, with D maybe TRBD1 (6 bases). Germline V lookup: CDR1 SGDLS, CDR2 YYNGEE. The CDR3 runs 17 residues. The ends were cut back, 2 bases at V and 1 base at J, with 13 bases in the middle. The CDR3 DNA sequence: TGTGCCAGCAGCGTTCCGGGACATCTATCTGGGGCCAACGTCCTGACTTTC. Protein sequence: CASSVPGHLSGANVLTF.

V is TRBV7-8 and J is TRBJ2-7; TRBD1 matches at 10 bases. CDR1 SGHVS and CDR2 FQNEAQ come from the germline V gene. The CDR3 covers 16 residues. V was clipped by 6 bases and J by 2 bases; unmatched bases: 10. The CDR3 loop reads CASRSGAGQGAYEQYF. The DNA for the CDR3 is TGTGCCAGCAGATCGGGGGCCGGACAGGGGGCCTACGAGCAGTACTTC.

The chain joins TRBV4-2 to TRBJ2-3; TRBD2 matches 11 bases. CDR1 and CDR2 (germline): LGHNA, YNFKEQ. The CDR3 consists of 16 residues. Trimming at V came to 4 bases and at J to 6 bases, leaving 9 bases not matched to a gene. The chain's CDR3 is CASSPLGASGGDTQYF. The CDR3 DNA reads as TGTGCCAGCAGCCCGCTCGGGGCTAGCGGGGGGGATACGCAGTATTTT.

This sequence joins TRBV5-6 and TRBJ1-2; possible D gene TRBD1, 5 bases. CDR1 is SGHDT, CDR2 YYEEEE, per germline. The V and J ends lost 4 bases and 4 bases respectively, with 17 bases between them. The CDR3 length is 15 residues. This CDR3 reads CASSADPGIGYGYTF. The CDR3 DNA reads as TGTGCCAGCAGCGCGGACCCAGGGATCGGCTATGGCTACACCTTC.

The DNA of the CDR3 is TGTGCCAGCAGCTCCAGGACAGGCCAAGAGACCCAGTACTTC. This codes for CASSSRTGQETQYF. The chain couples TRBV7-9 to TRBJ2-5, with 7 positions matching TRBD1. Per the germline V gene, CDR1 is SEHNR and CDR2 is FQNEAQ (reference sequence). V lost 4 bases to trimming and J lost 1 base; unmatched junction nucleotides: 3. The length of the CDR3 is 14 residues. Filled out from reference TRBV7-9 and TRBJ2-5, the complete variable domain reads DTGVSQNPRHKITKRGQNVTFRCDPISEHNRLYWYRQTLGQGPEFLTYFQNEAQLEKSRLLSDRFSAERPKGSFSTLEIQRTEQGDSAMYLCASSSRTGQETQYFGPGTRLLVL.

The chain combines TRBV7-2 with TRBJ1-6; no definite D call. V was cut by 2 bases and J by 8 bases, with 4 bases left in between. Germline assignment: CDR1 SGHTA and CDR2 FQGNSA. The CDR3 consists of 12 residues. The chain's CDR3 is CASSLFYSPLHF. The CDR3 region has the DNA TGTGCCAGCAGCTTATTTTATTCACCCCTCCACTTT.

V is TRBV5-1 and J is TRBJ1-1; TRBD1 might be the D (5 bases). The CDR3 has 14 residues. Trimming removed 0 bases at V and 4 bases at J, with 10 bases between. Germline-derived CDR1 and CDR2 are SGHRS and YFSETQ. The CDR3 DNA is TGCGCCAGCAGCTTGGATTGGGGGGGCACTGAAGCTTTCTTT. Protein sequence: CASSLDWGGTEAFF. The variable domain in full, with the rest retrieved from reference TRBV5-1 and TRBJ1-1, is KAGVTQTPRYLIKTRGQQVTLSCSPISGHRSVSWYQQTPGQGLQFLFEYFSETQRNKGNFPGRFSGRQFSNSRSEMNVSTLELGDSALYLCASSLDWGGTEAFFGQGTRLTVV.

The rearrangement joins TRBV27 to TRBJ2-1; TRBD2 matches at 10 bases. This CDR3 is 15 amino acids long. CDR1 and CDR2 (germline): MNHEY, SMNVEV (reference sequence). V lost 3 bases and J lost 7; bases outside the gene matches: 6. The CDR3 nucleotides read TGTGCCAGCAGTTTTTGGCTAGCGGGGGAAAATGAGCAGTTCTTC. Protein product: CASSFWLAGENEQFF.

The V and J genes are TRBV29-1 and TRBJ1-2, with TRBD1 as a possible D gene (5 bases). Per germline, CDR1 SQVTM and CDR2 ANQGSEA. V lost 5 bases and J lost 4, with 14 bases in between. CDR3 length equals 13 residues. CDR3 protein: CSVRDPRAYGYTF. CDR3 nucleotide sequence: TGCAGCGTTAGGGACCCTAGGGCCTATGGCTACACCTTC.

The CDR3 DNA reads as TGTGCCAGCAGTTCGGGACTGATGAACACTGAAGCTTTCTTT. It translates to CASSSGLMNTEAFF. The V gene is TRBV27, the J gene TRBJ1-1; weak D call: TRBD1 (5 bases). V lost 4 bases to trimming and J lost 0 bases, with 9 bases between them. The CDR3 is made up of 14 amino acids. Germline-derived CDR1 and CDR2 are MNHEY and SMNVEV (reference sequence).

The V call is TRBV19, the J call TRBJ2-7; 7 bases map to TRBD1. Trimming removed 3 bases from V and 3 bases from J; junction bases left unmatched: 8. From germline, CDR1 is LNHDA and CDR2 SQIVND (reference sequence). The CDR3 is made up of 15 amino acids. DNA of the CDR3: TGTGCCAGTAGTATCACAGGGGCTTCTATCTACGAGCAGTACTTC. Protein: CASSITGASIYEQYF.

In nucleotides, the CDR3 is TGTGCCAGCAGTGAAGGGCCAGGGTGGAGGCGTGAAGCTTTCTTT. Its protein is CASSEGPGWRREAFF. The chain carries TRBV6-1 and TRBJ1-1; a possible D gene is TRBD1 (5 bases). The CDR3 has 15 amino acids. V shed 1 base and J shed 7 bases, with 16 bases lying between them. Germline CDR1 is MNHNS and CDR2 is SASEGT.

This chain joins TRBV7-8 and TRBJ2-1, with 11 bases identical to TRBD2. V lost 1 base to trimming and J lost 2 bases; unmatched junction nucleotides: 1. The CDR3 loop spans 16 amino acids. Germline V lookup: CDR1 SGHVS, CDR2 FQNEAQ. CDR3 protein: CASSLVLAGAYNEQFF. The CDR3 nucleotides read TGTGCCAGCAGCTTAGTACTAGCGGGGGCCTACAATGAGCAGTTCTTC.

The chain employs TRBV9 and TRBJ1-1; tentative D call: TRBD1 (5 bases). The CDR3 sequence is 14 residues long. V was shortened by 1 base and J by 6 bases, with 13 bases between the two germline ends. The germline gives CDR1 SGDLS, CDR2 YYNGEE. The CDR3 here is CASSVTWGVPEAFF. As DNA, the CDR3 is TGTGCCAGCAGCGTAACATGGGGGGTCCCTGAAGCTTTCTTT. The whole variable domain, remainder taken from reference TRBV9 and TRBJ1-1, is DSGVTQTPKHLITATGQRVTLRCSPRSGDLSVYWYQQSLDQGLQFLIQYYNGEERAKGNILERFSAQQFPDLHSELNLSSLELGDSALYFCASSVTWGVPEAFFGQGTRLTVV.

The chain has TRBV4-3 and TRBJ2-7; 7 bases are shared with TRBD2. Germline trimming cut 2 bases from V and 2 bases from J; bases unmatched to any gene: 3. This CDR3 has 14 amino acids. Germline loops: CDR1 LGHNA, CDR2 YSLEER. The CDR3 loop is CASSQSSGTYEQYF. CDR3 DNA: TGCGCCAGCAGCCAATCTAGCGGAACCTACGAGCAGTACTTC.

This clone is a singleton in its sample. This chain connects TRBV9 to TRBJ2-1; 14 nucleotides align to TRBD2. CDR3 length: 16 amino acids. V was clipped by 4 bases and J by 5 bases; unmatched bases: 5. Germline-derived CDR1 and CDR2 are SGDLS and YYNGEE. The CDR3 DNA follows: TGTGCCAGCAGCTTTCCGACTAGCGGGGGGGACAATGAGCAGTTCTTC. It encodes CASSFPTSGGDNEQFF. Using reference TRBV9 and TRBJ2-1 for the parts outside the CDR3, the full variable domain is DSGVTQTPKHLITATGQRVTLRCSPRSGDLSVYWYQQSLDQGLQFLIQYYNGEERAKGNILERFSAQQFPDLHSELNLSSLELGDSALYFCASSFPTSGGDNEQFFGPGTRLTVL.

Written as DNA, the CDR3 is TGCAGCGCGAGGGGGGGGACCTCCTACGAGCAGTACTTC. The encoded protein is CSARGGTSYEQYF. The chain couples TRBV29-1 to TRBJ2-7; perhaps TRBD2 as D (7 bases). V was trimmed by 7 bases and J by 0 bases, leaving 13 bases between them. The CDR3 runs 13 residues. CDR1 is SQVTM, CDR2 ANQGSEA, per germline.